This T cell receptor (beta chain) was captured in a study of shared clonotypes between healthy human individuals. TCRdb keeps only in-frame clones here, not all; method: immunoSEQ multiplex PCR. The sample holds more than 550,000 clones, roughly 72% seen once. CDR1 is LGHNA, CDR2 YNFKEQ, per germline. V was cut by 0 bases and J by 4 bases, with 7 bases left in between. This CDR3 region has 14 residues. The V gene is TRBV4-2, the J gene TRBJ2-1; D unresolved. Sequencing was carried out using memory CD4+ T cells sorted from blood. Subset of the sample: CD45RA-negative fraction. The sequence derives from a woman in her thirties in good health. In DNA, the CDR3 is TGTGCCAGCAGCCAAGACAAGGTATACAATGAGCAGTTCTTC. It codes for CASSQDKVYNEQFF.